This TCR beta chain was documented in a study of early T cells in non-severe SARS-CoV-2 infection. Researchers tagged individual cDNA molecules with unique molecular identifiers. MiXCR, run by TCRdb on the 5' RACE reads, gives a single entry per CDR3 protein. The sample holds 70,000 to 95,000 distinct CDR3 sequences, 15% to 20% seen once. V lost 5 bases and J lost 2; bases outside the gene matches: 16. Per germline, CDR1 SGHVS and CDR2 FNYEAQ. The CDR3 runs 19 residues. The gene calls are TRBV7-6 and TRBJ2-1, with 9 bases identical to TRBD1. The sequence was obtained from an adult who was a healthcare worker with PCR-confirmed SARS-CoV-2 infection or an uninfected control (not recorded which). The specimen sequenced was whole blood. CDR3 nucleotide sequence: TGTGCCAGCAGCCTAAGGGGACAGGGAGCCATCAGGACCTACAATGAGCAGTTCTTC. Its translation: CASSLRGQGAIRTYNEQFF.